Described below is a single T cell receptor beta chain sequence and its context. This sample stems from a study of blood T cell repertoires in COVID-19. Study in general: The study drew acute and convalescent COVID-19 samples from the United States, Italy and Spain. Sources were T cells, B-cell-depleted T cells, or PBMCs; the material itself was cDNA or gDNA.

J gave up 8 bases and V 4 bases, and 7 bases lay outside the gene matches. The CDR3 has 14 amino acids. Looked up from germline, CDR1 is SGHRS and CDR2 is YFSETQ. The data were produced by immunoSEQ multiplex PCR, yet TCRdb's version contains in-frame clones alone and is incomplete. The sample has about 330,000 clones; about 83% are singletons. The sequence derives from a woman in her forties or fifties with acute or convalescent COVID-19. This chain links TRBV5-1 with TRBJ1-3, with 9 bases lining up with TRBD1. The specimen was peripheral blood. The chain's CDR3 is CASSDPQGADTIYF. The DNA of the CDR3 is TGCGCCAGCAGCGACCCACAGGGGGCAGACACCATATATTTT.